This T cell receptor beta chain was obtained from a study of blood T cell repertoires in COVID-19. Study-wide context: The United States, Italy and Spain provided the acute and convalescent COVID-19 samples.

Original methodology: Amplification of reference gene primers provided the estimated nucleated cell counts. The repertoire was sequenced with immunoSEQ multiplex PCR; TCRdb's copy has only in-frame clones and lacks some. From that table come the V and J calls and clone size; the DNA was used to work out D and trimming. This sample has 60,000 to 75,000 clones, with approximately 91% found just once. The origin of this receptor is a human donor in a cohort sampled during active COVID-19. Material for sequencing was peripheral blood.

The CDR3 sequence: CASQGQSNTGELFF. The DNA of the CDR3 is TGCGCCAGCCAGGGACAGTCGAACACCGGGGAGCTGTTTTTT. V and J are TRBV5-1 and TRBJ2-2, with 7 bases aligning to TRBD1. Germline values: CDR1 SGHRS, CDR2 YFSETQ. This CDR3 comprises 14 residues. Trimming removed 7 bases from V and 0 bases from J; junction bases left unmatched: 3.